The 26 T cell receptor beta chains presented below share a single source sample, sequenced in a study of cytomegalovirus exposure and HLA in healthy donors. PCR amplification relied on 60 Vbeta primers (plus 13 Jbeta primers). Repertoires were generated with immunoSEQ multiplex PCR, while TCRdb's copy carries only in-frame clones and drops some. The sample shows roughly 200,000 clones, around three quarters of them seen only once. Sequenced input: PBMCs. The receptors derive from a man aged 25-45 years in good health and CMV-seronegative.

V usage is TRBV5-1 and J usage is TRBJ2-5; TRBD1 might be the D (8 bases). The CDR3 has 15 residues. Germline V lookup: CDR1 SGHRS, CDR2 YFSETQ. Trimming shortened V by 5 bases and J by 4 bases, and 18 bases separated the two germline ends. CDR3 in amino acids: CASSFPQGEGETQYF. The CDR3 nucleotides read TGCGCCAGCAGTTTCCCACAGGGGGAGGGAGAGACCCAGTACTTC.

V and J are TRBV9 and TRBJ2-5, with D possibly TRBD2 on 6 matching bases. Looked up from germline, CDR1 is SGDLS and CDR2 is YYNGEE. This CDR3 has 20 residues. Deletions cut 0 bases from V and 1 base from J, with 25 bases between. Written as DNA, the CDR3 is TGTGCCAGCAGCGTAGCAAGAGGCGCCGGGACTGGCGAGAGCCAAGAGACCCAGTACTTC. Encoded protein: CASSVARGAGTGESQETQYF.

Written as DNA, the CDR3 is TGTGCCAGCAGTTTAGAACTAGCGGGAGTAGGCAATGAGCAGTTCTTC. Residues: CASSLELAGVGNEQFF. The genes are TRBV27 and TRBJ2-1, with 11 bases aligning to TRBD2. Germline lookup yields CDR1 MNHEY and CDR2 SMNVEV (reference sequence). This CDR3 spans 16 amino acids. With 2 bases clipped from V and 6 bases from J, the junction kept 6 bases outside the gene matches.

This clone was seen just once. The chain uses TRBV10-3 and TRBJ2-7, with 7 nucleotides matching TRBD2. CDR3 length equals 13 residues. J gave up 4 bases and V 7 bases, and 7 bases lay outside the gene matches. CDR1 is ENHRY, CDR2 SYGVKD, per germline. This CDR3 is CAINTGTIYEQYF. CDR3 DNA: TGTGCCATCAATACCGGGACTATATACGAGCAGTACTTC.

CDR3 sequence (DNA): TGTGCCAGCAGTGACTACTCAGCGGTCTCCTACGAGCAGTACTTC. The encoded protein is CASSDYSAVSYEQYF. The chain is built from TRBV2 and TRBJ2-7; possibly TRBD2 for D (5 bases). CDR1 and CDR2 (germline): SNHLY, FYNNEI. The CDR3 consists of 15 residues. V was shortened by 3 bases and J by 0 bases, with 12 bases between the two germline ends.

This clone occurred a few times. This sequence joins TRBV4-1 and TRBJ2-5, with D unresolved. Per the germline V gene, CDR1 is MGHRA and CDR2 is YSYEKL. Trimming took off 5 bases at V and 5 bases at J, with 27 bases between the two ends. The CDR3 is 18 amino acids. The DNA of the CDR3 is TGCGCCAGCAGCGGAGTAGGAGAAAACACGGGTGCATGGGAGACCCAGTACTTC. Translated, it gives CASSGVGENTGAWETQYF.

This clone was detected once. J is TRBJ1-1 and V is TRBV9; D not certain. This CDR3 region has 19 residues. Germline CDR1 SGDLS, CDR2 YYNGEE. V lost 0 bases, J lost 0 bases, and 21 bases lay in between. CDR3 loop: CASSVVRSGRLDMNTEAFF. CDR3 coding DNA: TGTGCCAGCAGCGTAGTACGGTCGGGCAGACTAGACATGAACACTGAAGCTTTCTTT.

The genes are TRBV6-1 and TRBJ2-2; TRBD1 matches at 8 bases. J gave up 5 bases and V 8 bases, and 10 bases lay outside the gene matches. The length of the CDR3 is 15 residues. Germline lookup yields CDR1 MNHNS and CDR2 SASEGT. The CDR3 DNA sequence: TGTGCCAGCTCTATTAGGACAGGGAGTACCGGGGAGCTGTTTTTT. Its translation: CASSIRTGSTGELFF.

V usage is TRBV6-1 and J usage is TRBJ2-1; 11 nucleotides line up with TRBD2. Losses at the gene ends were 4 bases for V and 10 bases for J; bases not matched to a gene: 12. This CDR3 contains 16 residues. Germline-derived CDR1 and CDR2 are MNHNS and SASEGT. The CDR3 sequence: CASSGYLAGGLYEQFF. The CDR3, as DNA: TGTGCCAGCAGTGGGTACCTAGCGGGAGGCCTCTACGAGCAGTTCTTC.

The V call is TRBV29-1, the J call TRBJ2-5; 11 nucleotides match TRBD1. The CDR3 consists of 12 residues. Germline-derived CDR1 and CDR2 are SQVTM and ANQGSEA. J was trimmed by 3 bases and V by 7 bases; bases with no gene match: 1. The CDR3 DNA follows: TGCAGCGGGGGACAGGGGGAAGAGACCCAGTACTTC. This codes for CSGGQGEETQYF.

The chain is built from TRBV5-4 and TRBJ2-3, with 8 bases that match TRBD1. The V gene's germline CDR1 is SGHNT and CDR2 YYREEE (reference sequence). The CDR3 extends over 15 amino acids. J was trimmed by 10 bases and V by 4 bases; bases with no gene match: 14. The CDR3 region is CASSPGGALFDAQYF. CDR3 DNA: TGTGCCAGCAGCCCAGGGGGCGCTCTATTCGATGCGCAGTATTTT. Looking up the rest from reference TRBV5-4 and TRBJ2-3 gives the full variable domain: ETGVTQSPTHLIKTRGQQVTLRCSSQSGHNTVSWYQQALGQGPQFIFQYYREEENGRGNFPPRFSGLQFPNYSSELNVNALELDDSALYLCASSPGGALFDAQYFGPGTRLTVL.

The J gene is TRBJ2-1, the V gene TRBV9, with 7 bases fitting TRBD2. V shed 5 bases and J 7 bases; nucleotides not matched to a gene: 6. The CDR3 consists of 13 residues. The germline CDR1 and CDR2 sequences are SGDLS and YYNGEE. CDR3 loop: CASSGRAGNEQFF. The CDR3 DNA is TGTGCCAGCAGTGGGAGGGCGGGTAATGAGCAGTTCTTC.

This clone was detected once. The chain carries TRBV6-1 and TRBJ1-5; 9 bases line up with TRBD1. Germline V gene lookup returns CDR1 MNHNS and CDR2 SASEGT. CDR3 length equals 13 residues. The chain's CDR3 is CGITQGANQPQHF. The CDR3 DNA reads TGTGGCATCACACAGGGGGCTAATCAGCCCCAGCATTTT.

This clone was detected only a few times. This rearrangement joins TRBV7-9 to TRBJ2-3, with TRBD1 as a possible D gene (5 bases). The germline V and J ends were trimmed by 3 bases and 6 bases, with 10 bases remaining between them. Germline loops: CDR1 SEHNR, CDR2 FQNEAQ (reference sequence). This CDR3 has 13 amino acids. DNA of the CDR3: TGTGCCAGCAGCTTTGGCAGGGCGGATACGCAGTATTTT. It translates to CASSFGRADTQYF.

In DNA, the CDR3 is TGTGCCAGCAGTTCTATACTACAGGGGGCGGTCCCCTACGAGCAGTACTTC. As protein: CASSSILQGAVPYEQYF. The V call is TRBV27, the J call TRBJ2-7, with TRBD1 matching 9 bases. The CDR3 has 17 amino acids. V shed 4 bases, J shed 2 bases, and the junction held 12 bases outside the gene matches. Germline CDR1 is MNHEY and CDR2 is SMNVEV (reference sequence).

In nucleotides, the CDR3 is TGTGCCAGCAGGGCCTTTCAGGCTAGCGGAAACACCATATATTTT. As protein: CASRAFQASGNTIYF. This chain joins TRBV9 and TRBJ1-3; D is undetermined. V lost 5 bases to trimming and J lost 4 bases, with 16 bases between them. CDR1 and CDR2 (germline): SGDLS, YYNGEE. The CDR3 consists of 15 residues.

The V call is TRBV28, the J call TRBJ1-2, with no clear D. The CDR3 contains 11 residues. The germline V gene encodes CDR1 MDHEN and CDR2 SYDVKM. Trimming removed 6 bases at V and 4 bases at J, with 6 bases between. In nucleotides, the CDR3 is TGTGCCAGCAGAAGGAGCTATGGCTACACCTTC. Translating it yields CASRRSYGYTF.

In nucleotides, the CDR3 is TGTGCCAGCGGGAGTACGACCGAGCAGTACTTC. Translation: CASGSTTEQYF. The chain employs TRBV2 and TRBJ2-7; the D gene is possibly TRBD2 (5 bases). The V gene's germline CDR1 is SNHLY and CDR2 FYNNEI. The CDR3 contains 11 residues. The V gene lost 8 bases and the J gene lost 6 bases, with 11 bases spanning the gap. The entire variable domain, with the rest obtained from reference TRBV2 and TRBJ2-7, is as follows: EPEVTQTPSHQVTQMGQEVILRCVPISNHLYFYWYRQILGQKVEFLVSFYNNEISEKSEIFDDQFSVERPDGSNFTLKIRSTKLEDSAMYFCASGSTTEQYFGPGTRLTVT.

The count of this clone is one. The chain uses TRBV9 and TRBJ2-1; D call uncertain. Trimming left V 4 bases short and J 3 bases short, with 5 bases between. The length of the CDR3 is 12 residues. The germline V gene has CDR1 SGDLS and CDR2 YYNGEE. The CDR3 coding sequence is TGTGCCAGCAGCCCCAGCTACAATGAGCAGTTCTTC. Residues: CASSPSYNEQFF.

The V call is TRBV19, the J call TRBJ1-5, with TRBD1 identical over 7 bases. V was clipped by 6 bases and J by 6 bases; unmatched bases: 8. CDR1 and CDR2 (germline): LNHDA, SQIVND (reference sequence). The CDR3 runs 14 residues. The CDR3 loop is CASSATGYPQPQHF. The DNA for the CDR3 is TGTGCCAGTAGCGCGACAGGGTACCCTCAGCCCCAGCATTTT.

This chain uses TRBV28 with TRBJ2-7; 11 bases are a match to TRBD2. From germline, CDR1 is MDHEN and CDR2 SYDVKM. This CDR3 is 18 amino acids long. V shed 4 bases, J shed 3 bases, and the junction held 14 bases outside the gene matches. CDR3 amino acids: CASSYPVSLAGGVYEQYF. DNA for the CDR3: TGTGCCAGCAGTTATCCCGTCTCCTTAGCGGGGGGGGTCTACGAGCAGTACTTC.

The count of this clone is one. V usage is TRBV27 and J usage is TRBJ2-3; 8 nucleotides line up with TRBD2. Per germline, CDR1 MNHEY and CDR2 SMNVEV (reference sequence). V shed 6 bases, J shed 1 base, and the junction held 6 bases outside the gene matches. This CDR3 comprises 15 residues. The CDR3 region is CASSLPTSGTDTQYF. Written as DNA, the CDR3 is TGTGCCAGCAGCCTCCCGACTAGCGGCACAGATACGCAGTATTTT.

The rearrangement links TRBV28 to TRBJ2-5, with D possibly TRBD1 on 5 matching bases. Germline loops: CDR1 MDHEN, CDR2 SYDVKM. The V end lost 5 bases, the J end lost 4 bases, and 17 bases lay between the germline ends. This CDR3 contains 15 residues. The CDR3 reads CASSPHRQLLETQYF. The CDR3 nucleotides are TGTGCCAGCAGTCCGCACCGACAGCTCTTAGAGACCCAGTACTTC.

In regard to this clone: Other DNA sequences of this sample code for an identical CDR3. The chain links TRBV5-1 to TRBJ2-1, with D hard to call. Looked up from germline, CDR1 is SGHRS and CDR2 is YFSETQ. V gave up 2 bases and J gave up 2 bases, with 5 bases separating them. The CDR3 has 13 residues. The CDR3 reads CASSFDTYNEQFF. In DNA form, the CDR3 reads TGCGCCAGCAGCTTTGACACCTACAATGAGCAGTTCTTC. Supplemented by reference TRBV5-1 and TRBJ2-1, the full variable domain reads KAGVTQTPRYLIKTRGQQVTLSCSPISGHRSVSWYQQTPGQGLQFLFEYFSETQRNKGNFPGRFSGRQFSNSRSEMNVSTLELGDSALYLCASSFDTYNEQFFGPGTRLTVL.

A few counts support this clone. V gene TRBV27 combines with J gene TRBJ1-4; D gene uncertain. Germline-derived CDR1 and CDR2 are MNHEY and SMNVEV (reference sequence). This CDR3 has 13 amino acids. V dropped 6 bases and J dropped 8 bases, with 13 bases sitting between them. CDR3 sequence: CASRVGVEEKLFF. In DNA, the CDR3 is TGTGCCAGCAGGGTCGGGGTAGAGGAAAAACTGTTTTTT.

This chain connects TRBV6-5 to TRBJ2-7; weak D call: TRBD1 (6 bases). Germline CDR1 MNHEY, CDR2 SVGAGI. This CDR3 spans 14 amino acids. Trimming pared 5 bases from V and 6 bases from J, leaving 17 bases between. CDR3 coding DNA: TGTGCCAGCAGTCCCGGGACAACCACCTGCGAGCAGTACTTC. It yields the protein CASSPGTTTCEQYF.